This T cell receptor beta chain was obtained from a study of cytomegalovirus exposure and HLA in healthy donors. This table comes from immunoSEQ multiplex PCR, and its TCRdb copy is limited to in-frame clones, with some not included. The sample lists under 200,000 clones; about 90% were seen once. The CDR3 has 14 residues. Trimming at V came to 0 bases and at J to 7 bases, leaving 5 bases not matched to a gene. The germline gives CDR1 KGHSH, CDR2 LQKENI. The chain carries TRBV18 and TRBJ2-5; TRBD2 agrees at 7 bases. Sequencing was carried out using PBMCs. The clonotype was recovered from a woman under 30 in good health and CMV-seropositive. The CDR3 DNA follows: TGTGCCAGCTCACCACCTTCGGGAGGCGGGACCCAGTACTTC. Translated, it gives CASSPPSGGGTQYF.